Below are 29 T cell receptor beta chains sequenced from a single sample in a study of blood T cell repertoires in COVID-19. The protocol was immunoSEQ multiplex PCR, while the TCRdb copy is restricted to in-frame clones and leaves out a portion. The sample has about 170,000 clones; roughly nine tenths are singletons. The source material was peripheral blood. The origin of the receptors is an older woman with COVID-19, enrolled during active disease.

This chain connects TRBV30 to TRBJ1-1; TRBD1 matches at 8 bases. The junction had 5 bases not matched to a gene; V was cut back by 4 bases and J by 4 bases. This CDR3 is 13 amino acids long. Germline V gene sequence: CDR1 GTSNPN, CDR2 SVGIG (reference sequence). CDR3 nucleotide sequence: TGTGCCTGGACACAGGGGGTCGGCACTGAAGCTTTCTTT. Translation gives CAWTQGVGTEAFF.

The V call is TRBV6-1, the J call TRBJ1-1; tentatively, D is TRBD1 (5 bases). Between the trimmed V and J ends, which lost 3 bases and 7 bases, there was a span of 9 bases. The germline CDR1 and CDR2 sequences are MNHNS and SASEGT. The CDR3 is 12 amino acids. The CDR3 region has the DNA TGTGCCAGCAGTGAGGCAGGGAATGAAGCTTTCTTT. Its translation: CASSEAGNEAFF.

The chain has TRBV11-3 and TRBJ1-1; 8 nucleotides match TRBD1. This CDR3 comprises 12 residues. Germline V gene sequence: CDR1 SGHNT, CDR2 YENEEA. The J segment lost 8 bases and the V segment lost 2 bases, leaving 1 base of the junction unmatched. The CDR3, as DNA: TGTGCCAGCAGCTTAAGGACAGGGGAAGCTTTCTTT. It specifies CASSLRTGEAFF.

The CDR3 DNA follows: TGCAGCGTTGCTCCAGGGACCTACGAGCAGTACTTC. The encoded protein is CSVAPGTYEQYF. The chain is built from TRBV29-1 and TRBJ2-7; D might be TRBD1 (5 bases). From germline, CDR1 is SQVTM and CDR2 ANQGSEA. Trimming stripped 4 bases from V and 2 bases from J, with 9 bases between. There are 12 residues in the CDR3.

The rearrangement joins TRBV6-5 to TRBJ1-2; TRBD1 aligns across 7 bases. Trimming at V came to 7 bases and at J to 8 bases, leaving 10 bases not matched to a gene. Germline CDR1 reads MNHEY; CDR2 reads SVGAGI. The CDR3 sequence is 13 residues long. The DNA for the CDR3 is TGTGCCAGCAACAAAAGACAGGGAAGCGGCTACACCTTC. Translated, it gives CASNKRQGSGYTF.

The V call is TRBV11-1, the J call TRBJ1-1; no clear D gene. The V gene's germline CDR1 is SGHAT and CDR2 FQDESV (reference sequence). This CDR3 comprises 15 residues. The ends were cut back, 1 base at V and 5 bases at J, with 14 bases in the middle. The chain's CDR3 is CASSLGLGSSTEAFF. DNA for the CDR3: TGTGCCAGCAGCTTAGGACTTGGGAGTTCGACTGAAGCTTTCTTT.

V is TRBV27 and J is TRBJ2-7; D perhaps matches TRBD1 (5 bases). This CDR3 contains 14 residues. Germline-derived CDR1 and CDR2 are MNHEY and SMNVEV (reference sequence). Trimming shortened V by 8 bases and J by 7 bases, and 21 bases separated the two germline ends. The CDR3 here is CASAIRGSKEEQYF. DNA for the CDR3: TGTGCCAGCGCCATTAGGGGTAGCAAAGAGGAGCAGTACTTC.

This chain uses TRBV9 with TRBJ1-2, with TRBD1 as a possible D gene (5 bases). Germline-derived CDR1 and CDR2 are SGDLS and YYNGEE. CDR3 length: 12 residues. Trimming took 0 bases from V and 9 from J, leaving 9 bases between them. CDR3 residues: CASSVEGIRYTF. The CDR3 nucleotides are TGTGCCAGCAGCGTAGAGGGGATCCGCTACACCTTC.

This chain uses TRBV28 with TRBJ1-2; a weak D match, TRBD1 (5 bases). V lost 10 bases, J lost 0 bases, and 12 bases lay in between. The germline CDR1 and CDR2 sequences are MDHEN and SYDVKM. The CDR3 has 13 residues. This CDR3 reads CATPDKANYGYTF. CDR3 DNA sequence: TGTGCCACCCCGGACAAAGCTAACTATGGCTACACCTTC.

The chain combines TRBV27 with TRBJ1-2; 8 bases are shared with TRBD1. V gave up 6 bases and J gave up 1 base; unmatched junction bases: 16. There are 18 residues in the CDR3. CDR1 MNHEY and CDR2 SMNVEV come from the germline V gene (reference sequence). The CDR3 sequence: CASSPQRPGGVGNYGYTF. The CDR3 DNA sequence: TGTGCCAGCAGCCCTCAACGGCCAGGGGGCGTAGGTAACTATGGCTACACCTTC.

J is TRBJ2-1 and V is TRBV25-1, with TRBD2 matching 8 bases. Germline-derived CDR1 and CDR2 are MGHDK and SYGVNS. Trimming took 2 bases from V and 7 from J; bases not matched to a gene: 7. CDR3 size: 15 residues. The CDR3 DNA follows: TGTGCCAGCAGTGAAACACTAGCGGTGGGGAATGAGCAGTTCTTC. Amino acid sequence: CASSETLAVGNEQFF.

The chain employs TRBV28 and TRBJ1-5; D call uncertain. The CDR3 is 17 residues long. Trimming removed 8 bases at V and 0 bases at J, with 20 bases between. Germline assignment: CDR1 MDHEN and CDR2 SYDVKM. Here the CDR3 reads CASGPPLSTHSNQPQHF. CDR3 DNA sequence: TGTGCCAGCGGGCCCCCGCTGAGTACCCATAGCAATCAGCCCCAGCATTTT.

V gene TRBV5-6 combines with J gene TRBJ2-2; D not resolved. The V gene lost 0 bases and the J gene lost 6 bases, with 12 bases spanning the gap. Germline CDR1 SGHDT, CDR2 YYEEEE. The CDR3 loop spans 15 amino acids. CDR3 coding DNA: TGTGCCAGCAGCTTGGAGGCAGCGAGACCCGGGGAGCTGTTTTTT. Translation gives CASSLEAARPGELFF.

CDR3 DNA sequence: TGTGCCAGCAGTCTTGGGCGTCGCACAGATACGCAGTATTTT. Translation gives CASSLGRRTDTQYF. The chain uses TRBV6-5 and TRBJ2-3, with unresolved D. Per the germline V gene, CDR1 is MNHEY and CDR2 is SVGAGI. V was pared by 5 bases and J by 1 base, with 10 bases between. The CDR3 has 14 residues.

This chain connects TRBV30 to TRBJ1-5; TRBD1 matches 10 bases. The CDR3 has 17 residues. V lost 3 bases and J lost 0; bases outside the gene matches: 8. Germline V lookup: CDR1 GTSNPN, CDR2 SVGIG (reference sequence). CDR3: CAWRSGQGISSNQPQHF. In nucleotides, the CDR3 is TGTGCCTGGAGGTCGGGACAGGGGATTAGTAGCAATCAGCCCCAGCATTTT. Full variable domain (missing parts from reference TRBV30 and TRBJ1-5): SQTIHQWPATLVQPVGSPLSLECTVEGTSNPNLYWYRQAAGRGLQLLFYSVGIGQISSEVPQNLSASRPQDRQFILSSKKLLLSDSGFYLCAWRSGQGISSNQPQHFGDGTRLSIL.

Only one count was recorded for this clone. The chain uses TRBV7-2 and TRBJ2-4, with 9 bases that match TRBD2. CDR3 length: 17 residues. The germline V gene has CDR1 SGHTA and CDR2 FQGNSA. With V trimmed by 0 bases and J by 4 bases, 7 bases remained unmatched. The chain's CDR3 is CASSLATGLAGKNIQYF. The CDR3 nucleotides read TGTGCCAGCAGCTTAGCGACGGGGCTAGCGGGGAAAAACATTCAGTACTTC.

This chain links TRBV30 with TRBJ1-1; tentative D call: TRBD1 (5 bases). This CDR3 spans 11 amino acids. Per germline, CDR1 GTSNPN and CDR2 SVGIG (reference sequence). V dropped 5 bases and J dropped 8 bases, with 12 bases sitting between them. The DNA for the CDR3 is TGTGCCTGGGGGGGACTTTCAGAAGCTTTCTTT. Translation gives CAWGGLSEAFF.

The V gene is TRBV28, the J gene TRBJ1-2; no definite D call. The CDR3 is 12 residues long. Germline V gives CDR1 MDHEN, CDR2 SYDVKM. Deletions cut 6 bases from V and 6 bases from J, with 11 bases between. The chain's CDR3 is CASSPEVDGYTF. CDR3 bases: TGTGCCAGCAGCCCCGAGGTGGATGGCTACACCTTC.

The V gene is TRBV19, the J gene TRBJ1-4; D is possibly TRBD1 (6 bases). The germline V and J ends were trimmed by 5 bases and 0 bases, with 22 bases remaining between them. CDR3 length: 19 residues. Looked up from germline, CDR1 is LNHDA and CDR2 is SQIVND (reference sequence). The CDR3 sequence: CASSLGGGGTSTTNEKLFF. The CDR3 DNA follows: TGTGCCAGTAGTCTAGGGGGAGGGGGGACTTCTACAACTAATGAAAAACTGTTTTTT.

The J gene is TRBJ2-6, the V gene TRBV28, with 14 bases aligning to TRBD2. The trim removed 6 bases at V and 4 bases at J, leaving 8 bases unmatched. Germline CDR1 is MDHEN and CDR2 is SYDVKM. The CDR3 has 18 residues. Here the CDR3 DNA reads TGTGCCAGCAGACGGACTAGCGGGAGGTACCGCGGGGCCAACGTCCTGACTTTC. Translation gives CASRRTSGRYRGANVLTF.

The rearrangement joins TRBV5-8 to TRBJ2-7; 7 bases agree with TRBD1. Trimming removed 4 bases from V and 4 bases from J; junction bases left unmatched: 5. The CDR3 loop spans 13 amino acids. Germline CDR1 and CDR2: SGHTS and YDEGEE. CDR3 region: CASSHGTDYEQYF. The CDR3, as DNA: TGTGCCAGCAGCCACGGGACAGATTACGAGCAGTACTTC.

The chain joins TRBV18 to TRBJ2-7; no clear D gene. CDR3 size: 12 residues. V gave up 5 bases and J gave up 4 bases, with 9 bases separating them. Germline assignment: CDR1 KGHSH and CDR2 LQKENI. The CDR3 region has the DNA TGTGCCAGCTCAACCGACACGTACGAGCAGTACTTC. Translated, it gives CASSTDTYEQYF.

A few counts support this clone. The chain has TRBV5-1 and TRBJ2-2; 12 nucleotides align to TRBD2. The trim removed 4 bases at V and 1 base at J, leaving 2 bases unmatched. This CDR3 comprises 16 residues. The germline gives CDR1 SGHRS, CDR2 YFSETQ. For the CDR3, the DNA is TGCGCCAGCAGCCCACTAGCGGGAGGGAACACCGGGGAGCTGTTTTTT. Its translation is CASSPLAGGNTGELFF.

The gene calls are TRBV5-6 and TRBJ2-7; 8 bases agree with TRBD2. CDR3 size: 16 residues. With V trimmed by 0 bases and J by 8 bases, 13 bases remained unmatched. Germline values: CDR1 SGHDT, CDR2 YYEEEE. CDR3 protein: CASSLGAGRALVKQYF. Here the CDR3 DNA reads TGTGCCAGCAGCTTGGGTGCCGGGAGGGCCTTAGTCAAGCAGTACTTC.

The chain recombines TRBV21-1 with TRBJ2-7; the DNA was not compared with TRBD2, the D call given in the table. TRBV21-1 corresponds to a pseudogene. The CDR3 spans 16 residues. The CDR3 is CASSPGGRGLVDEQYF. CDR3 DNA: TGTGCCAGCAGCCCCGGGGGGCGGGGGCTTGTGGACGAGCAGTACTTC.

CDR3 bases: TGTGCCAGTAGGAGCGGGCGGGGCACTGAAGCTTTCTTT. Amino acids: CASRSGRGTEAFF. The chain links TRBV19 to TRBJ1-1, with D unclear. The V gene lost 6 bases and the J gene lost 4 bases, with 12 bases spanning the gap. The CDR3 has 13 residues. CDR1 is LNHDA, CDR2 SQIVND, per germline (reference sequence). The whole variable domain, filled in from reference TRBV19 and TRBJ1-1, reads DGGITQSPKYLFRKEGQNVTLSCEQNLNHDAMYWYRQDPGQGLRLIYYSQIVNDFQKGDIAEGYSVSREKKESFPLTVTSAQKNPTAFYLCASRSGRGTEAFFGQGTRLTVV.

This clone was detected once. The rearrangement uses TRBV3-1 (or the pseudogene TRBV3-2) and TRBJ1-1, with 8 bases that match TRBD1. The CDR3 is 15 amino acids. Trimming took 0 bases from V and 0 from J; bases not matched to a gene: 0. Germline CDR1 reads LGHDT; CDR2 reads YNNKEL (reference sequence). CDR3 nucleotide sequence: TGTGCCAGCAGCCAAGACAGGGGGCTGAACACTGAAGCTTTCTTT. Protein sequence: CASSQDRGLNTEAFF.

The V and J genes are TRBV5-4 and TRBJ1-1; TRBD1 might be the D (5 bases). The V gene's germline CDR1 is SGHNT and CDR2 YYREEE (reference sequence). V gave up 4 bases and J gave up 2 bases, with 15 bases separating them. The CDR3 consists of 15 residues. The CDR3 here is CASSIPGLFNTEAFF. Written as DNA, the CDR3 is TGTGCCAGCAGCATACCAGGGCTTTTCAACACTGAAGCTTTCTTT.

The CDR3 DNA reads TGTGCCACCACGGAGACAGGGAATCAGCCCCAGCATTTT. Encoded protein: CATTETGNQPQHF. This chain uses TRBV28 with TRBJ1-5, with 7 bases fitting TRBD1. This CDR3 comprises 13 residues. Germline V gives CDR1 MDHEN, CDR2 SYDVKM. J gave up 4 bases and V 10 bases, and 7 bases lay outside the gene matches.